The 26 T cell receptor beta chains reported below all come from one sample, sequenced in a study of type 1 regulatory T cells. These receptors' targets are unknown. A single record per CDR3 protein comes from TCRdb applying MiXCR to the reads. The sample includes about 62,000 distinct CDR3 sequences, 62% of them seen just once. Sequencing was done on a sample of cultured non-Tr1 T cells, either the whole culture or a sorted T cell fraction (not recorded which). The source is a human donor in good health.

This clonotype was seen more than once but under ten times. The chain combines TRBV4-1 with TRBJ1-5, with 8 bases identical to TRBD1. Unmatched junction bases numbered 8, after V lost 0 bases and J lost 7 bases. The CDR3 length is 16 residues. CDR1 and CDR2 (germline): MGHRA, YSYEKL. This chain's CDR3 is CASSQDADRGRQPQHF. As DNA, the CDR3 is TGCGCCAGCAGCCAAGATGCCGACAGGGGAAGGCAGCCCCAGCATTTT.

This chain connects TRBV27 to TRBJ2-1; 7 bases fit TRBD2. V lost 1 base, J lost 8 bases, and 11 bases stayed unmatched. The CDR3 consists of 16 residues. Germline V gene lookup returns CDR1 MNHEY and CDR2 SMNVEV (reference sequence). CDR3: CASSLYPRQGGDEQFF. In nucleotides, the CDR3 is TGTGCCAGCAGTTTATACCCCCGCCAGGGAGGGGATGAGCAGTTCTTC.

This clonotype is judged medium-sized. The DNA of the CDR3 is TGTGCCAGCAGTTTTAGGGTCAGCTATGGCTACACCTTC. Its protein product is CASSFRVSYGYTF. The J gene is TRBJ1-2, the V gene TRBV12-3 or TRBV12-4; D is uncertain. The germline V and J ends were trimmed by 3 bases and 4 bases, with 9 bases remaining between them. The CDR3 has 13 amino acids.

V and J are TRBV20-1 and TRBJ1-4; no clear D gene. From germline, CDR1 is DFQATT and CDR2 SNEGSKA (reference sequence). The ends were cut back, 5 bases at V and 8 bases at J, with 18 bases in the middle. The CDR3 is 14 residues long. CDR3 in amino acids: CSAPNREVGEKLFF. CDR3 DNA: TGCAGTGCTCCAAACCGGGAAGTGGGGGAAAAACTGTTTTTT.

CDR3 sequence: CSARGSFLVGDWETQYF. CDR3 DNA: TGCAGTGCTAGAGGAAGCTTTCTAGTGGGAGATTGGGAGACCCAGTACTTC. The chain joins TRBV20-1 to TRBJ2-5; tentative D call: TRBD2 (5 bases). Germline CDR1 reads DFQATT; CDR2 reads SNEGSKA (reference sequence). CDR3 length equals 17 residues. V lost 1 base, J lost 5 bases, and 23 bases lay in between.

This clonotype was seen more than once but under ten times. The junction shows a germline mismatch at one end, possibly a read error. This sequence joins TRBV5-1 and TRBJ2-3; TRBD2 matches at 8 bases. Germline V CDR1 and CDR2: SGHRS, YFSETQ. The CDR3 contains 16 residues. The CDR3 spells CASSLQREIKSDTQYF. CDR3 bases: TGCGCCAGCAGCTTGCAGCGGGAGATTAAGTCAGACACGCAGTATTTT.

The chain carries TRBV7-2 and TRBJ2-3, with 7 bases fitting TRBD2. Losses at the gene ends were 3 bases for V and 0 bases for J; bases not matched to a gene: 0. Germline CDR1 reads SGHTA; CDR2 reads FQGNSA. The CDR3 loop spans 14 amino acids. DNA of the CDR3: TGTGCCAGCAGCTTGGGACTAAGCACAGATACGCAGTATTTT. It specifies CASSLGLSTDTQYF.

The chain employs TRBV12-3 or TRBV12-4 and TRBJ2-2; D is ambiguous. The CDR3 extends over 15 amino acids. The V end was cut by 5 bases, the J end by 8 bases, with 18 bases between. The CDR3 spells CASSPSGPKRGELFF. Here the CDR3 DNA reads TGTGCCAGCAGTCCATCCGGGCCTAAGAGGGGGGAGCTGTTTTTT.

The chain links TRBV7-9 to TRBJ2-5, with TRBD2 matching over 8 bases. The trim removed 5 bases at V and 1 base at J, leaving 12 bases unmatched. Germline V CDR1 and CDR2: SEHNR, FQNEAQ (reference sequence). CDR3 length: 17 amino acids. CDR3 region: CASSPTSGREGQETQYF. Here the CDR3 DNA reads TGTGCCAGCAGCCCTACCTCAGGCCGGGAGGGCCAAGAGACCCAGTACTTC.

This chain uses TRBV7-8 with TRBJ2-3, with 8 bases lining up with TRBD1. Germline lookup yields CDR1 SGHVS and CDR2 FQNEAQ. This CDR3 region has 14 residues. Trimming took 3 bases from V and 3 from J; bases not matched to a gene: 2. Written as DNA, the CDR3 is TGTGCCAGCAGCTTGGACAGGGAAACAGATACGCAGTATTTT. Translating gives CASSLDRETDTQYF.

CDR3 loop: CAITSGDREQFF. The CDR3 DNA is TGTGCCATTACGAGCGGGGACCGTGAGCAGTTCTTC. The chain recombines TRBV10-3 with TRBJ2-1, with TRBD2 matching over 7 bases. The length of the CDR3 is 12 residues. Germline V lookup: CDR1 ENHRY, CDR2 SYGVKD. The V and J ends lost 9 bases and 9 bases, in that order; junction bases with no gene match: 8.

This clonotype was seen only once. The chain employs TRBV2 and TRBJ2-7; 9 bases fit TRBD1. Germline CDR1 SNHLY, CDR2 FYNNEI. V shed 5 bases and J 4 bases; nucleotides not matched to a gene: 6. This CDR3 is built from 14 residues. In nucleotides, the CDR3 is TGTGCCAGCAGTCTGGGACAGGGTTATTACGAGCAGTACTTC. It specifies CASSLGQGYYEQYF.

This clonotype has only one observation. The chain is built from TRBV28 and TRBJ1-4; weak D call: TRBD1 (5 bases). This CDR3 has 14 amino acids. V was pared by 3 bases and J by 10 bases, with 15 bases between. Germline V CDR1 and CDR2: MDHEN, SYDVKM. CDR3 DNA sequence: TGTGCCAGCAGTTTGTCAGGGCTATTGGGAAAACTGTTTTTT. This sequence encodes CASSLSGLLGKLFF.

This clonotype occurred a few times. The V and J genes are TRBV2 and TRBJ2-1, with a possible D match to TRBD1 (6 bases). Germline V gene data show CDR1 as SNHLY and CDR2 as FYNNEI. The ends were cut back, 5 bases at V and 3 bases at J, with 8 bases in the middle. The CDR3 is 13 residues long. The CDR3 DNA sequence: TGTGCCAGCAGTTCACAGGGCTACAATGAGCAGTTCTTC. Its protein product is CASSSQGYNEQFF.

The chain carries TRBV4-1 and TRBJ2-5; maybe TRBD2 (6 bases). Looked up from germline, CDR1 is MGHRA and CDR2 is YSYEKL. The CDR3 covers 14 residues. V lost 0 bases to trimming and J lost 8 bases, with 13 bases between them. The CDR3 DNA sequence: TGCGCCAGCAGCCAAGAAGGCTCTAGCGTAACCCAGTACTTC. This sequence encodes CASSQEGSSVTQYF.

This rearrangement joins TRBV20-1 to TRBJ2-1; 11 nucleotides align to TRBD2. CDR1 and CDR2 (germline): DFQATT, SNEGSKA (reference sequence). Trimming took 1 base from V and 6 from J; bases not matched to a gene: 5. The CDR3 totals 15 residues. The CDR3 is CSARGELAGVNEQFF. CDR3 in DNA: TGCAGTGCTAGAGGGGAACTAGCGGGAGTCAATGAGCAGTTCTTC.

The rearrangement uses TRBV5-1 and TRBJ1-1, with D hard to call. CDR1 is SGHRS and CDR2 is YFSETQ in the germline V gene. Trimming pared 5 bases from V and 0 bases from J, leaving 14 bases between. The CDR3 extends over 15 amino acids. The CDR3 nucleotides read TGCGCCAGCAGGAGCACAACAGTGCTGAACACTGAAGCTTTCTTT. Amino acids: CASRSTTVLNTEAFF.

This clonotype was found a few times. V and J are TRBV12-3 or TRBV12-4 and TRBJ2-5, with D perhaps TRBD2 (5 bases). V gave up 7 bases and J gave up 4 bases, with 13 bases separating them. There are 13 residues in the CDR3. CDR3 sequence (DNA): TGTGCCAGCAATCGTAGCGCACCAGAGACCCAGTACTTC. Protein product: CASNRSAPETQYF.

The chain couples TRBV7-2 to TRBJ2-7; 10 positions match TRBD2. CDR3 length equals 15 residues. From germline, CDR1 is SGHTA and CDR2 FQGNSA. Trimming at V came to 2 bases and at J to 2 bases, leaving 3 bases not matched to a gene. The CDR3 nucleotides read TGTGCCAGCAGCTTAATAACTAGCGGGACCTACGAGCAGTACTTC. Its protein is CASSLITSGTYEQYF. The entire variable domain, with the rest obtained from reference TRBV7-2 and TRBJ2-7, is as follows: GAGVSQSPSNKVTEKGKDVELRCDPISGHTALYWYRQSLGQGLEFLIYFQGNSAPDKSGLPSDRFSAERTGGSVSTLTIQRTQQEDSAVYLCASSLITSGTYEQYFGPGTRLTVT.

The chain carries TRBV20-1 and TRBJ1-1, with D unclear. From germline, CDR1 is DFQATT and CDR2 SNEGSKA (reference sequence). Trimming cost V 3 bases and J 1 base, with 6 bases left between them. This CDR3 contains 12 residues. The DNA of the CDR3 is TGCAGTGCTAGTAGTGGGAACACTGAAGCTTTCTTT. Protein product: CSASSGNTEAFF.

This clonotype appeared a few times. In DNA form, the CDR3 reads TGCAGTGCTAGTGACCTTAGCGGGAGGGCCGGCTACAATGAGCAGTTCTTC. This translates into CSASDLSGRAGYNEQFF. This chain joins TRBV20-1 and TRBJ2-1; 11 bases fit TRBD2. In germline, CDR1 is DFQATT, CDR2 SNEGSKA (reference sequence). Losses at the gene ends were 3 bases for V and 3 bases for J; bases not matched to a gene: 10. The CDR3 runs 17 residues.

This chain joins TRBV10-3 and TRBJ2-1; D is unresolved. Germline CDR1 and CDR2: ENHRY and SYGVKD. The length of the CDR3 is 12 residues. Trimming cost V 3 bases and J 8 bases, with 8 bases left between them. The CDR3 region has the DNA TGTGCCATCAGTGATGGGTTTGATGAGCAGTTCTTC. Encoded protein: CAISDGFDEQFF.

This chain connects TRBV27 to TRBJ2-5; no firm D call. This CDR3 is built from 13 residues. Germline lookup yields CDR1 MNHEY and CDR2 SMNVEV (reference sequence). Between the trimmed V and J ends, which lost 0 bases and 5 bases, there was a span of 7 bases. In DNA, the CDR3 is TGTGCCAGCAGTTTATCTTTTTCGGAGACCCAGTACTTC. It specifies CASSLSFSETQYF.

The chain recombines TRBV6-2 or TRBV6-3 with TRBJ2-3, with a possible D match to TRBD2 (6 bases). Germline CDR1 reads MNHEY; CDR2 reads SVGEGT. The CDR3 has 12 residues. V lost 6 bases and J lost 6, with 10 bases in between. CDR3 nucleotide sequence: TGTGCCAGCAGCCCGCTAGCGGATACGCAGTATTTT. Amino acids: CASSPLADTQYF.

The V call is TRBV7-3, the J call TRBJ2-1; no clear D gene. Looked up from germline, CDR1 is SGHTA and CDR2 is FQGTGA. This CDR3 has 13 amino acids. The V end lost 1 base, the J end lost 5 bases, and 6 bases lay between the germline ends. The chain's CDR3 is CASSLNRDNEQFF. CDR3 nucleotides: TGTGCCAGCAGCTTAAATCGGGACAATGAGCAGTTCTTC. The full variable domain, its missing parts supplied by reference TRBV7-3 and TRBJ2-1, is GAGVSQTPSNKVTEKGKYVELRCDPISGHTALYWYRQSLGQGPEFLIYFQGTGAADDSGLPNDRFFAVRPEGSVSTLKIQRTERGDSAVYLCASSLNRDNEQFFGPGTRLTVL.

This chain uses TRBV20-1 with TRBJ2-2, with D unresolved. The CDR3 consists of 13 residues. V was cut by 2 bases and J by 1 base, with 5 bases left in between. Germline CDR1 reads DFQATT; CDR2 reads SNEGSKA (reference sequence). The CDR3 bases are TGCAGTGCTAGAATAGGGAACACCGGGGAGCTGTTTTTT. Amino acids: CSARIGNTGELFF.